This T cell receptor (beta chain) was sequenced for a study of identical twins. This clonotype turned up a few times. TCRdb redid the calling of the 5' RACE reads with MiXCR, one entry per CDR3 protein. This table has hundreds of thousands of distinct CDR3 sequences, about 20% appearing once. The CDR3 covers 15 residues. The ends were cut back, 0 bases at V and 4 bases at J, with 12 bases in the middle. Germline values: CDR1 LNHNV, CDR2 YYDKDF (reference sequence). These same records also appear under a second study, on T cells expressing NK-cell markers. In that study: Underlying the TCR beta repertoires were sorted CD3+CD56+NKG2C+, CD3+CD56+NKG2C- and CD3+CD56-NKG2C+ T cells.

Sequencing was performed on PBMCs. This receptor was identified in a woman under 30 in good health. The chain is built from TRBV15 and TRBJ1-2; the D is unclear. CDR3 amino acids: CATSRDTRNPYGYTF. The CDR3 DNA sequence: TGTGCCACCAGCAGAGATACCAGGAACCCCTATGGCTACACCTTC.